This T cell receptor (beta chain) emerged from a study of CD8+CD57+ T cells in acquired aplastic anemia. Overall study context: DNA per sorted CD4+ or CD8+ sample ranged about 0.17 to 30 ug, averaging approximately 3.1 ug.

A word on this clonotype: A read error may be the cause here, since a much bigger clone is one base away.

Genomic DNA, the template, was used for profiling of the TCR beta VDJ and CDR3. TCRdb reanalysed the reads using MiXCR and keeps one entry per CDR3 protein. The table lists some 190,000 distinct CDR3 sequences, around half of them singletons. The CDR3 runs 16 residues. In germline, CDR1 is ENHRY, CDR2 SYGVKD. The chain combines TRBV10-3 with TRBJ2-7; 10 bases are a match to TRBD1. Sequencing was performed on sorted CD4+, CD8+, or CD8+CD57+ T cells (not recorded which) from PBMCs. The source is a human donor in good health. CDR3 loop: CASSGTGALPSYKQYF. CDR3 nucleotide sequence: TGTGCCAGCTCCGGGACAGGGGCCCTTCCATCCTACAAGCAGTACTTC.